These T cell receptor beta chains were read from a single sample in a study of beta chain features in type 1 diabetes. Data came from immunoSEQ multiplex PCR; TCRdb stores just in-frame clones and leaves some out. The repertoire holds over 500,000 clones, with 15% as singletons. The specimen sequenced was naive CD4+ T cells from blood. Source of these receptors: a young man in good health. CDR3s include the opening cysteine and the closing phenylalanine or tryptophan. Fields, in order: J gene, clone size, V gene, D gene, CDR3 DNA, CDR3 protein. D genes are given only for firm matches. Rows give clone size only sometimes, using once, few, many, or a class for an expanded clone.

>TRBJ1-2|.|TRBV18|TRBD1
TGTGCCAGCTCACCACCGTGGGCAGGGGGCGGCTATGGCTACACCTTC
CASSPPWAGGGYGYTF
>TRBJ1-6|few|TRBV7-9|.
TGTGCCAGCAGCTTAGGAGGTGTATATAATTCACCCCTCCACTTT
CASSLGGVYNSPLHF
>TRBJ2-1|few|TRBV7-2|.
TGTGCCAGCAGCTTACAATTCAGCAAGTTGGGGGTTTCGCAGTTCTTC
CASSLQFSKLGVSQFF
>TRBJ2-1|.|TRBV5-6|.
TGTGCCAGCAGCGTGACTAGTGGCCCCTACAATGAGCAGTTCTTC
CASSVTSGPYNEQFF
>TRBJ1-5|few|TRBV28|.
TGTGCCAGCAGTTTATCCAGGGTCGGTCGCAATCAGCCCCAGCATTTT
CASSLSRVGRNQPQHF
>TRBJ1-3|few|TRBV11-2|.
TGTGCCAGCAGCTTCCCCTCAGAAAACACCATATATTTT
CASSFPSENTIYF
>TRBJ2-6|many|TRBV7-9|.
TGTGCTCGGACGGGGATCTCTGGGGCCAACGTCCTGACTTTC
CARTGISGANVLTF
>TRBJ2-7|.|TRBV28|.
TGTGCCAGCAGTTCACAGGGCTGGTCCTACGAGCAGTACTTC
CASSSQGWSYEQYF
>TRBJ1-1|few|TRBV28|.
TGTGCCAGCAGTTTACAGGGTTTGAAAGCTTTCTTT
CASSLQGLKAFF
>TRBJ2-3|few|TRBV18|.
TGTGCCAGCTCACCACGACAACTAGACGGCACAGATACGCAGTATTTT
CASSPRQLDGTDTQYF
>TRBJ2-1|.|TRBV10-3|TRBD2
TGTGCCAGCCATAGCGGGAAAAGCTCCTACAATGAGCAGTTCTTC
CASHSGKSSYNEQFF
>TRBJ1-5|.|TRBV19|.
TGTGCCAGTAATCTGGCGGGGGGCGGCAATCAGCCCCAGCATTTT
CASNLAGGGNQPQHF
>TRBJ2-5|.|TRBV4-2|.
TGTGCCAGCAGCCAAGTGGCAGAGACCCAGTACTTC
CASSQVAETQYF
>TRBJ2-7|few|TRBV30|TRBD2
TGTGCCTGGAGTGCTCTGAGGACTAGCGGGGGGGTTGCTGGCGAGCAGTACTTC
CAWSALRTSGGVAGEQYF
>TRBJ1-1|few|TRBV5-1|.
TGCGCCAGCAGCCCCCGCCCGGGGTCGAACACTGAAGCTTTCTTT
CASSPRPGSNTEAFF
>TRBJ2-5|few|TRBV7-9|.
TGTGCCAGCAGCTTACTTCGGCGGACTTCCCAAGAGACCCAGTACTTC
CASSLLRRTSQETQYF
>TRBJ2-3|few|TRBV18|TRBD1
TGTGCCAGCTCACCGCCCGGTCAAGGGGGCCTAAGCACAGATACGCAGTATTTT
CASSPPGQGGLSTDTQYF
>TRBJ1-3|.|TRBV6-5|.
TGTGCCAGCAGTTTCCAGGGAGGGGGCTCTGGAAACACCATATATTTT
CASSFQGGGSGNTIYF
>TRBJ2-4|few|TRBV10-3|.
TGTGCCATCAGTGAGTCGACGGGAGCACTGGCCAAAAACATTCAGTACTTC
CAISESTGALAKNIQYF
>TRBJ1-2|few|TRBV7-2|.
TGTGCCAGCAGTACAGGGTCCGGAAGGTATGGCTACACCTTC
CASSTGSGRYGYTF
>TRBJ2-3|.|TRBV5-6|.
TGTGCCAGCAGCTTGGCGGGGGGCCCTAGCACAGATACGCAGTATTTT
CASSLAGGPSTDTQYF
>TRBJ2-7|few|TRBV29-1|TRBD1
TGCAGCGTATCGACAGGGGGGATCTACGAGCAGTACTTC
CSVSTGGIYEQYF
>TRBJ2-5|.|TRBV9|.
TGTGCCAGCGGGCGGACAGAAGAGACCCAGTACTTC
CASGRTEETQYF
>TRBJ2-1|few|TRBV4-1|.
TGCGCCAGCAGCCGGGCACAGGGTGGCGGGGGCAATGAGCAGTTCTTC
CASSRAQGGGGNEQFF
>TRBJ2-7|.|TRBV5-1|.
TGCGCCAGCAGCTTGGTCCGGGGAGACTCCTACGAGCAGTACTTC
CASSLVRGDSYEQYF
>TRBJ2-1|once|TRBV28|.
TGTGCCAGCAGTTTAAGCACTCGGGACGGCGGAAAAGGGCAGTTCTTC
CASSLSTRDGGKGQFF
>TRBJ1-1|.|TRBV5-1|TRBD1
TGCGCCAGCAGCTTGCAGGGGGTTGAAGCTTTCTTT
CASSLQGVEAFF
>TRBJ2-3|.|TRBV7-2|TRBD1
TGTGCCAGCAGTCGACAGGGGGCCAGCACAGATACGCAGTATTTT
CASSRQGASTDTQYF
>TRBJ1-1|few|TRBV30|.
TGTGCCTGGAGGGGGTTTTCCGGGAAGAATATATGGAACACTGAAGCTTTCTTT
CAWRGFSGKNIWNTEAFF
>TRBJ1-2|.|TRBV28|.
TGTGCCAGCAGAGGGCAGGGCTTCTATGGCTACACCTTC
CASRGQGFYGYTF
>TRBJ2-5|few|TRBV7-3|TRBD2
TGTGCCAGCAGCCCAGCGGGGGCAAACAAAGAGACCCAGTACTTC
CASSPAGANKETQYF
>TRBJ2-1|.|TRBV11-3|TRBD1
TGTGCCAGCAGTTCAGGGGGCTCCTACAATGAGCAGTTCTTC
CASSSGGSYNEQFF
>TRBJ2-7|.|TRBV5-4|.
TGTGCCAGCAGCTTGGGTTACGAGCAGTACTTC
CASSLGYEQYF
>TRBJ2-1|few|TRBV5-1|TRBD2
TGCGCCAGCAGCTTGGTTCTAGCGGGAGATGAGCAGTTCTTC
CASSLVLAGDEQFF
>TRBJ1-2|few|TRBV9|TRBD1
TGTGCCAGCAGCGCAGAGACAGGGGGCGCGGGTGGCTACACCTTC
CASSAETGGAGGYTF
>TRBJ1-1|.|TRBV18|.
TGTGCCAGCTCACCCGTCCTTCACTCAATGAACACTGAAGCTTTCTTT
CASSPVLHSMNTEAFF
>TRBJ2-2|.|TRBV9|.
TGTGCCAGCAGCGTACTAACAGGAGGGACCGGGGAGCTGTTTTTT
CASSVLTGGTGELFF
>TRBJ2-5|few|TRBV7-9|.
TGTGCCAGCAGCTTAGAGAGGACCCAGTACTTC
CASSLERTQYF
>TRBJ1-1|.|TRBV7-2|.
TGTGCCAGCAGCTTAGTGTCAGAAATATTCTTT
CASSLVSEIFF
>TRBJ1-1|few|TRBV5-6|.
TGTGCCAGCAGCTTGACGAGGTTTTCCTGGACCACTGAAGCTTTCTTT
CASSLTRFSWTTEAFF
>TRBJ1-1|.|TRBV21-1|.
TGTGCCAGCAGCAAGGGGACTGAGAACACTGAAGCTTTCTTT
CASSKGTENTEAFF